Listed here are 26 T cell receptor beta chains from one sample, sequenced in a study of spatial heterogeneity in lung cancer. Study findings and constraints: How many expanded intratumoral alpha and beta TCRs were present tracked the tumor mutation count, which was a count of nonsynonymous mutations.

The time point was: sample taken at primary tumor resection. Antigens of these TCRs are unknown. TCRdb reanalysed the 5' RACE reads using MiXCR and keeps one entry per CDR3 protein. The sample includes some 4,800 distinct CDR3 sequences, 9.5% to 15% of them seen just once. This sample comprised lung tumor tissue, obtained at surgery. These receptors were collected from a male donor with early-stage non-small cell lung cancer.

This clonotype was seen at least ten times. The rearrangement uses TRBV7-8 and TRBJ2-5; D remains unclear. Germline V gene sequence: CDR1 SGHVS, CDR2 FQNEAQ. CDR3 size: 14 residues. Trimming took off 2 bases at V and 4 bases at J, with 11 bases between the two ends. CDR3 sequence (DNA): TGTGCCAGCAGCTTATTAGACGGCAGAGAGACCCAGTACTTC. Translating it yields CASSLLDGRETQYF.

By frequency in the sample, this clonotype is medium-sized (0.01 to 0.1%). CDR3 nucleotide sequence: TGTGCCAGCAGCCCTCCCGGACAGAGGAACTATGGCTACACCTTC. Protein product: CASSPPGQRNYGYTF. The chain carries TRBV7-2 and TRBJ1-2, with D possibly matching TRBD1 (6 bases). V was clipped by 5 bases and J by 2 bases, with 15 bases between them. The CDR3 has 15 residues. Germline V CDR1 and CDR2: SGHTA, FQGNSA.

This clonotype is classed as medium-sized. This chain links TRBV11-3 with TRBJ2-1; D is perhaps TRBD1 (7 bases). CDR1 and CDR2 from the germline V gene are SGHNT and YENEEA. V lost 3 bases and J lost 4, with 28 bases in between. The CDR3 runs 20 residues. The CDR3 is CASSLGLARGDLPSYNEQFF. CDR3 sequence (DNA): TGTGCCAGCAGCTTGGGTCTGGCCAGGGGGGACCTCCCTAGTTACAATGAGCAGTTCTTC.

This clonotype qualifies as medium-sized. The chain is built from TRBV6-9 and TRBJ2-3; TRBD1 or TRBD2 may be the D gene (5 bases each). The CDR3 length is 15 residues. The germline V gene has CDR1 MNHGY and CDR2 SVAAGI. V was cut by 1 base and J by 6 bases, with 14 bases left in between. DNA for the CDR3: TGTGCCAGCAGTTATTATGGGGGTGGGTGCGATACGCAGTATTTT. It yields the protein CASSYYGGGCDTQYF.

This chain uses TRBV4-3 with TRBJ2-3; D is perhaps TRBD1 (6 bases). The CDR3 totals 14 residues. The V end was cut by 3 bases, the J end by 4 bases, with 11 bases between. From germline, CDR1 is LGHNA and CDR2 YSLEER. DNA of the CDR3: TGCGCCAGCAGCCAGAATTCAGGGGCAGATACGCAGTATTTT. It is translated as CASSQNSGADTQYF.

In this sample, this clonotype turned up many times. The chain uses TRBV12-3 or TRBV12-4 and TRBJ1-1, with 7 bases matching TRBD1. V was clipped by 1 base and J by 4 bases; unmatched bases: 3. This CDR3 spans 14 amino acids. The CDR3 DNA sequence: TGTGCCAGCAGTTTAGTTTCAGGGGGCACTGAAGCTTTCTTT. Translating it yields CASSLVSGGTEAFF.

The V gene is TRBV27, the J gene TRBJ2-7; no reliable D call. This CDR3 comprises 13 residues. Germline assignment: CDR1 MNHEY and CDR2 SMNVEV (reference sequence). V was cut by 2 bases and J by 4 bases, with 9 bases left in between. The CDR3 loop reads CASSLRLGYEQYF. Written as DNA, the CDR3 is TGTGCCAGCAGTTTAAGGCTTGGATACGAGCAGTACTTC.

This clonotype appeared many times. The V gene is TRBV2, the J gene TRBJ2-7; 7 bases map to TRBD1. The ends lost 8 bases at V and 1 base at J; junction bases unmatched: 5. This CDR3 has 13 residues. Germline V gives CDR1 SNHLY, CDR2 FYNNEI. The CDR3 coding sequence is TGTGCCAGCGAATCGGGACAGTCCTACGAGCAGTACTTC. Protein sequence: CASESGQSYEQYF.

This clonotype is labeled medium-sized (0.01 to 0.1%). V and J are TRBV15 and TRBJ1-5; maybe TRBD1 (6 bases). This CDR3 region has 18 residues. Germline lookup yields CDR1 LNHNV and CDR2 YYDKDF (reference sequence). The V end lost 0 bases, the J end lost 4 bases, and 19 bases lay between the germline ends. As DNA, the CDR3 is TGTGCCACCAGCAGAGACTTGAACCGGGGGGCGTCGAATCAGCCCCAGCATTTT. Amino acids: CATSRDLNRGASNQPQHF.

This clonotype is termed medium-sized (0.01 to 0.1%). The genes are TRBV20-1 and TRBJ1-2; D is uncertain. Trimming cost V 3 bases and J 0 bases, with 8 bases left between them. The CDR3 has 13 residues. Germline V CDR1 and CDR2: DFQATT, SNEGSKA (reference sequence). CDR3 sequence (DNA): TGCAGTGCTAGCCCAGCCTCTAACTATGGCTACACCTTC. As protein: CSASPASNYGYTF.

This clonotype came up a few times. The chain employs TRBV11-3 and TRBJ2-5; D call uncertain. Trimming took off 2 bases at V and 3 bases at J, with 7 bases between the two ends. The CDR3 totals 13 residues. CDR1 and CDR2 (germline): SGHNT, YENEEA. The CDR3: CASSLSGEETQYF. CDR3 coding DNA: TGTGCCAGCAGCTTATCAGGAGAAGAGACCCAGTACTTC.

This clonotype was counted many times. A single base separates this from a much larger clone, so it may be a read error. V and J are TRBV6-5 and TRBJ2-2; TRBD2 is a possible D gene (6 bases). Germline V CDR1 and CDR2: MNHEY, SVGAGI. The CDR3 loop spans 16 amino acids. The CDR3 bases are TGTGCCGGCAGTGACCTCCCCCCGGGGGTAACCGGGGAGCTGTTTTTT. This gives the protein CAGSDLPPGVTGELFF.

This clonotype was counted ten times or more. The rearrangement uses TRBV27 and TRBJ2-1; TRBD2 matches at 9 bases. This CDR3 is 15 amino acids long. The germline CDR1 and CDR2 sequences are MNHEY and SMNVEV (reference sequence). V lost 5 bases, J lost 6 bases, and 8 bases stayed unmatched. The CDR3 DNA reads as TGTGCCAGCAGTCTTAGCGGGAGCCTGGTCAATGAGCAGTTCTTC. It specifies CASSLSGSLVNEQFF.

The rearrangement links TRBV20-1 to TRBJ1-2; D call uncertain. Trimming removed 4 bases from V and 3 bases from J, with 15 bases in between. This CDR3 is built from 14 residues. CDR1 and CDR2 from the germline V gene are DFQATT and SNEGSKA (reference sequence). This CDR3 is CSATTPTLDYGYTF. DNA for the CDR3: TGCAGTGCTACGACCCCCACCTTAGACTATGGCTACACCTTC.

This clonotype was found many times. The chain has TRBV28 and TRBJ1-5; no definite D call. V dropped 1 base and J dropped 5 bases, with 3 bases sitting between them. This CDR3 contains 12 residues. In germline, CDR1 is MDHEN, CDR2 SYDVKM. CDR3 sequence reads: CASSLSDQPQHF. The CDR3 nucleotides are TGTGCCAGCAGTTTATCAGATCAGCCCCAGCATTTT.

By its share, this clonotype is medium-sized. J is TRBJ2-7 and V is TRBV20-1, with TRBD1 matching 9 bases. Germline values: CDR1 DFQATT, CDR2 SNEGSKA (reference sequence). The CDR3 contains 15 residues. V was pared by 3 bases and J by 3 bases, with 9 bases of the junction left unmatched. In nucleotides, the CDR3 is TGCAGTGCTAGGGACCTGACAGGGGGAAACTACGAGCAGTACTTC. Protein sequence: CSARDLTGGNYEQYF.

This clonotype was detected ten times or more. This chain links TRBV20-1 with TRBJ2-3; D is unresolved. The length of the CDR3 is 11 residues. Germline values: CDR1 DFQATT, CDR2 SNEGSKA (reference sequence). Trimming shortened V by 5 bases and J by 6 bases, and 9 bases separated the two germline ends. The CDR3 sequence: CSAGKFDTQYF. The CDR3 DNA reads as TGCAGTGCTGGGAAATTTGATACGCAGTATTTT.

This clonotype was detected many times. This chain connects TRBV20-1 to TRBJ2-3; 8 nucleotides agree with TRBD1. The ends lost 6 bases at V and 7 bases at J; junction bases unmatched: 12. There are 14 residues in the CDR3. CDR1 and CDR2 from the germline V gene are DFQATT and SNEGSKA (reference sequence). The DNA of the CDR3 is TGCAGTGCAAACCTACAGGGGGACGGTAATACGCAGTATTTT. Translated, it gives CSANLQGDGNTQYF.

In its sample, this clonotype ranks as medium-sized. The V call is TRBV6-1, the J call TRBJ2-7, with D maybe TRBD1 (5 bases). Germline loops: CDR1 MNHNS, CDR2 SASEGT. The CDR3 is made up of 16 amino acids. The germline V and J ends were trimmed by 6 bases and 3 bases, with 21 bases remaining between them. The CDR3 sequence is CASRKDGQLGVYEQYF. The DNA of the CDR3 is TGTGCCAGCAGAAAAGATGGGCAGTTAGGGGTCTACGAGCAGTACTTC.

This clonotype was counted at least ten times. The chain has TRBV7-3 and TRBJ2-2; the D gene could be TRBD1 or TRBD2 (5 bases each). The V and J ends lost 3 bases and 5 bases respectively, with 13 bases between them. This CDR3 region has 15 residues. Germline values: CDR1 SGHTA, CDR2 FQGTGA. DNA of the CDR3: TGTGCCAGCAGCTTGGCCGGGACCGTGACCGGGGAGCTGTTTTTT. This encodes CASSLAGTVTGELFF.

This clonotype was counted at least ten times. This chain joins TRBV5-1 and TRBJ2-3; D is uncertain. The V end lost 0 bases, the J end lost 2 bases, and 7 bases lay between the germline ends. This CDR3 has 14 amino acids. The germline CDR1 and CDR2 sequences are SGHRS and YFSETQ. For the CDR3, the DNA is TGCGCCAGCAGCTTGGGACAAGACACAGATACGCAGTATTTT. Protein product: CASSLGQDTDTQYF.

The rearrangement uses TRBV5-1 and TRBJ2-2; TRBD1 agrees at 8 bases. The V gene end was trimmed by 3 bases and the J gene end by 3 bases; junction bases not matched to a gene: 4. The length of the CDR3 is 15 residues. CDR1 is SGHRS and CDR2 is YFSETQ in the germline V gene. CDR3 DNA sequence: TGCGCCAGCAGCTCAGGGGGCTCGTACACCGGGGAGCTGTTTTTT. Encoded protein: CASSSGGSYTGELFF.

This clonotype was picked up many times. This sequence joins TRBV28 and TRBJ1-5, with 7 nucleotides matching TRBD1. Per germline, CDR1 MDHEN and CDR2 SYDVKM. This CDR3 spans 16 amino acids. The J segment lost 6 bases and the V segment lost 5 bases, leaving 13 bases of the junction unmatched. The CDR3 loop is CASSPRSTGFGQPQHF. The CDR3 DNA reads TGTGCCAGCAGTCCTCGATCGACAGGGTTTGGTCAGCCCCAGCATTTT.

This clonotype came up many times. The chain couples TRBV5-6 to TRBJ1-6, with 9 positions matching TRBD1. CDR3 length equals 14 residues. Germline V lookup: CDR1 SGHDT, CDR2 YYEEEE. V lost 2 bases to trimming and J lost 7 bases; unmatched junction nucleotides: 1. The CDR3, as DNA: TGTGCCAGCAGCTTCGGACAGGGGAATTCACCCCTCCACTTT. It codes for CASSFGQGNSPLHF.

This clonotype is classed as medium-sized. The CDR3 protein is CATSGPTDDSNNYGYTF. The CDR3 nucleotides are TGTGCCACCAGTGGGCCGACAGACGACTCGAATAACTATGGCTACACCTTC. The gene calls are TRBV24-1 and TRBJ1-2; TRBD1 might be the D (5 bases). Trimming stripped 5 bases from V and 1 base from J, with 19 bases between. CDR1 KGHDR and CDR2 SFDVKD come from the germline V gene. The CDR3 length is 17 residues.

This clonotype was seen ten or more times. The chain employs TRBV11-2 and TRBJ2-2; TRBD2 might be the D (6 bases). CDR1 and CDR2 (germline): SGHAT, FQNNGV. With 5 bases removed from V and 6 bases from J, the gap between germline ends came to 19 bases. The CDR3 has 16 amino acids. CDR3 protein: CASSKRRVATPGELFF. The CDR3 DNA reads TGTGCCAGCAGCAAACGGAGGGTAGCGACCCCCGGGGAGCTGTTTTTT. Based on the CDR3 plus reference TRBV11-2 and TRBJ2-2, the full variable domain is EAGVAQSPRYKIIEKRQSVAFWCNPISGHATLYWYQQILGQGPKLLIQFQNNGVVDDSQLPKDRFSAERLKGVDSTLKIQPAKLEDSAVYLCASSKRRVATPGELFFGEGSRLTVL.